The clone carrying this T cell receptor beta chain was seen once. Its antigen remains unknown. There are 15 residues in the CDR3. Trimming removed 0 bases from V and 3 bases from J, with 11 bases in between. CDR1 MNHEY and CDR2 SMNVEV come from the germline V gene (reference sequence). These data belong to a study of T cell responses to AZD1222 COVID-19 vaccine. Broader study findings: Spike as a whole was targeted by vaccine-associated CD4 TCRs, dominant at 160-218 and 743-854. After two AZD1222 doses, spike-specific TCR breadth and depth rose versus day 0. A reported finding is that nearly half of spike-specific TCRs target unmutated variant regions. Clonal diversity was possibly underestimated; the donors were predominantly white British and more often female.

Only in-frame clones appear in the TCRdb table, and some are missing; sequencing was by immunoSEQ multiplex PCR. The sample has around 170,000 clones; around 90% are singletons. The TCR originated in an adult in good health. The specimen was peripheral blood, collected on day 0 of AZD1222 vaccination. The genes are TRBV27 and TRBJ1-2; D possibly corresponds to TRBD1 (5 bases). The CDR3 is CASSLSAGHYYGYTF. The CDR3 DNA sequence: TGTGCCAGCAGTTTATCCGCGGGGCATTACTATGGCTACACCTTC.